This TCR beta chain is from a study of control samples from healthy donors and cancer patients. V shed 7 bases and J 0 bases; nucleotides not matched to a gene: 6. Germline lookup yields CDR1 SNHLY and CDR2 FYNNEI. CDR3 size: 17 residues. Assay used: immunoSEQ multiplex PCR; TCRdb lists only in-frame clones, some missing. The sample contains over 75,000 clones, around 91% of which appear only once. The sample comprised blood. J is TRBJ2-7 and V is TRBV2, with 16 bases fitting TRBD2. The source of this sequence is a man aged 25-40 years in good health. This chain's CDR3 is CASKMGLAGGPSYEQYF. Here the CDR3 DNA reads TGTGCCAGCAAGATGGGACTAGCGGGAGGGCCCTCCTACGAGCAGTACTTC.